This is a list of T cell receptor beta chains from one sample in a study of cytomegalovirus exposure and HLA in healthy donors. Measured with immunoSEQ multiplex PCR; TCRdb has only the in-frame clones, and not every one. The sample includes some 120,000 clones, under 85% of them seen just once. Sequenced: PBMCs. The source of these receptors is a woman in her late teens or twenties in good health and CMV-seronegative. The CDR3 runs from the conserved cysteine through the conserved F or W. The order of the fields is clone size, V gene, D gene, J gene, CDR3 DNA, CDR3 protein. The D gene is left open where the match is weak. Size is stated for part of the rows, as once, few or many counts, or as a class when the clone is expanded.

-	TRBV6-5	TRBD1	TRBJ1-5	TGTGCCAGCAGTGTCCGGGACAGGCTCCCGCCCCAGCATTTT	CASSVRDRLPPQHF
-	TRBV7-3	-	TRBJ1-1	TGTGCCAGCAGCTTATCCGGGGTGGAGAAAGCTTTCTTT	CASSLSGVEKAFF
-	TRBV7-9	-	TRBJ2-7	TGTGCCAGCAGCTTAGCGCCAGGGTCCGAGCAGTACTTC	CASSLAPGSEQYF
once	TRBV5-6	TRBD1	TRBJ1-2	TGTGCCAGCAGCTTGGGACAGGGGACTCGCTATGGCTACACCTTC	CASSLGQGTRYGYTF
-	TRBV6-1	-	TRBJ2-7	TGTGCCAGCGAAGGAGGGGCAGGAGCCCTCCACGAGCAGTACTTC	CASEGGAGALHEQYF
few	TRBV6-5	TRBD1	TRBJ2-7	TGTGCCAGCAGCGGGCCGGGACAGGGGTGGAACGAGCAGTACTTC	CASSGPGQGWNEQYF
-	TRBV28	TRBD1	TRBJ1-3	TGTGCCAGCAGTGCGGACAGGCTCAGCTTAACTTCTGGAAACACCATATATTTT	CASSADRLSLTSGNTIYF
-	TRBV11-3	-	TRBJ1-4	TGTGCCAGTTTGTCCCCGCAAGCGGCGGAAAAACTGTTTTTT	CASLSPQAAEKLFF
-	TRBV30	TRBD1	TRBJ1-6	TGTGCCTGGAGGGACAGGGCCCTTTCACCCCTCCACTTT	CAWRDRALSPLHF
few	TRBV14	TRBD2	TRBJ2-5	TGTGCCAGCAGCCAACTCCGCGGGGGGGCCGGAGAGACCCAGTACTTC	CASSQLRGGAGETQYF
-	TRBV18	-	TRBJ1-1	TGTGCCAGCTCACCGCTGACAGAGAACACTGAAGCTTTCTTT	CASSPLTENTEAFF
once	TRBV11-2	-	TRBJ2-5	TGTGCCAGCGAGGAATCCCAAGAGACCCAGTACTTC	CASEESQETQYF
-	TRBV19	-	TRBJ1-1	TGTGCCAGTAGTTGGTCCGGGGTCCTGAACACTGAAGCTTTCTTT	CASSWSGVLNTEAFF
-	TRBV7-2	-	TRBJ1-1	TGTGCCAGCAGCTCACAGGGTGCCAAGACTGAAGCTTTCTTT	CASSSQGAKTEAFF
-	TRBV20-1	TRBD2	TRBJ2-7	TGCAGTGCTGAGACTAGCGGGGGGCAGTACTTC	CSAETSGGQYF
-	TRBV6-5	-	TRBJ1-4	TGTGCCAGCAGTTCAAATGAAAAACTGTTTTTT	CASSSNEKLFF
-	TRBV7-9	-	TRBJ1-5	TGTGCCAGCAGCTTAGGGGGGGGCAATCAGCCCCAGCATTTT	CASSLGGGNQPQHF
-	TRBV20-1	TRBD1	TRBJ1-1	TGCAGTGCAACAGGGGAAACAGAAGCTTTCTTT	CSATGETEAFF
few	TRBV5-6	TRBD1	TRBJ1-6	TGTGCCAGCAGCTTGGCCGCGGGACAGGGGGTCTATAATTCACCCCTCCACTTT	CASSLAAGQGVYNSPLHF
-	TRBV4-1	-	TRBJ2-7	TGCGCCAGCAGCCAAGTACAGGCCTCCTACGAGCAGTACTTC	CASSQVQASYEQYF
-	TRBV18	-	TRBJ1-1	TGTGCCAGCTCATCGGGGGGGAAAGGCACTGAAGCTTTCTTT	CASSSGGKGTEAFF
-	TRBV7-2	-	TRBJ2-3	TGTGCCAGCAGCCGGGTGGAGAGGAGCACAGATACGCAGTATTTT	CASSRVERSTDTQYF
once	TRBV5-8	-	TRBJ2-7	TGTGCCAGCAGCCCCAGGGGGGCAGAGAACGAGCAGTACTTC	CASSPRGAENEQYF
few	TRBV27	TRBD1	TRBJ1-2	TGTGCCAGCACCACTCGGGACAGTTTAAACTATGGCTACACCTTC	CASTTRDSLNYGYTF
-	TRBV5-1	TRBD1	TRBJ1-1	TGCGCCAGCAGCCCAGGGGTAGGGACAGGGGACTTCGGGAACACTGAAGCTTTCTTT	CASSPGVGTGDFGNTEAFF
-	TRBV10-2	-	TRBJ2-7	TGCGCCAGCAGTGACTATGGGAGCTCCTACGAGCAGTACTTC	CASSDYGSSYEQYF
-	TRBV5-8	TRBD1	TRBJ1-5	TGTGCCAGCAGCTCCGGGACAGTTTACAATCAGCCCCAGCATTTT	CASSSGTVYNQPQHF
-	TRBV28	TRBD1	TRBJ1-2	TGTGCCAGCAGTTGGACAGGGAACTATGGCTACACCTTC	CASSWTGNYGYTF
-	TRBV28	TRBD1	TRBJ1-2	TGTGCCAGCAGATTGGACAGGGGGATCGATGGCTACACCTTC	CASRLDRGIDGYTF
-	TRBV4-1	-	TRBJ2-2	TGCGCCAGCAGCCAAGATGGCCAGGGCTGGAACACCGGGGAGCTGTTTTTT	CASSQDGQGWNTGELFF
-	TRBV6-6	-	TRBJ2-3	TGTGCCAGCACCCCGGGACTTCTGGTAGATACGCAGTATTTT	CASTPGLLVDTQYF
-	TRBV28	TRBD1	TRBJ1-3	TGTGCCAGCAGATCGACGTCAACAGGGGGCAGAAACACCATATATTTT	CASRSTSTGGRNTIYF
few	TRBV27	TRBD1	TRBJ1-5	TGTGCCAGCAGTTACCGCCTAGACAGGGAAAGGGGTCAGCCCCAGCATTTT	CASSYRLDRERGQPQHF
once	TRBV2	TRBD1	TRBJ2-7	TGTGCCAGCAGAGATCCGTTTTCGGGACAGGGCTCCTACGAGCAGTACTTC	CASRDPFSGQGSYEQYF
-	TRBV4-1	-	TRBJ2-1	TGCGCCAGCAGCCAAGGAACTACCTCCTACAATGAGCAGTTCTTC	CASSQGTTSYNEQFF
-	TRBV28	TRBD1	TRBJ1-1	TGTGCCAGCAGTTTACTGGAAACGACAGGGAGTGGAGCTTTCTTT	CASSLLETTGSGAFF
-	TRBV7-9	-	TRBJ1-2	TGTGCCAGCAGCTTAGTTGGCCATAATGGCTACACCTTC	CASSLVGHNGYTF
few	TRBV7-3	TRBD1	TRBJ1-2	TGTGCCAGCAGCTTAAGGGCAGGGGGTGGCTACACCTTC	CASSLRAGGGYTF
-	TRBV18	TRBD1	TRBJ1-1	TGTGCCAGCTCACCGGGACAGGGGATGGCTGAAGCTTTCTTT	CASSPGQGMAEAFF
-	TRBV15	TRBD1	TRBJ2-7	TGTGCCACCAGCAGCAGACAGGGATACTACGAGCAGTACTTC	CATSSRQGYYEQYF
-	TRBV27	-	TRBJ1-6	TGTGCCAGCAGTTTATCCCGGGTTGCGAATAATTCACCCCTCCACTTT	CASSLSRVANNSPLHF
-	TRBV5-1	-	TRBJ2-6	TGCGCCAGCAGCGCGGGTTCAGGGGCTGGGGCCAACGTCCTGACTTTC	CASSAGSGAGANVLTF
-	TRBV6-5	TRBD1	TRBJ2-7	TGTGCCAGCAGTTTGCCAGGACAGGGGCCAACCTACGAGCAGTACTTC	CASSLPGQGPTYEQYF
-	TRBV27	TRBD2	TRBJ2-3	TGTGCCAGCAGTTTAACTGTCCGGGCGGGGGGTGGCACAGATACGCAGTATTTT	CASSLTVRAGGGTDTQYF
-	TRBV28	-	TRBJ2-7	TGTGCCAGCAGTAAGAGGTCGGGCTCCTACGAGCAGTACTTC	CASSKRSGSYEQYF
-	TRBV6-1	-	TRBJ1-5	TGTGCCAGCAGTAACAGGGACAATCAGCCCCAGCATTTT	CASSNRDNQPQHF
-	TRBV6-5	-	TRBJ2-5	TGTGCCAGCAGTTACGGGACTCAAGAGACCCAGTACTTC	CASSYGTQETQYF
-	TRBV5-1	TRBD1	TRBJ1-5	TGCGCCAGCAGCCCGGGACAGGGAAGAAATCAGCCCCAGCATTTT	CASSPGQGRNQPQHF
few	TRBV5-1	TRBD1	TRBJ1-1	TGCGCCAGCAGCGAGGGACAGAGGAACACTGAAGCTTTCTTT	CASSEGQRNTEAFF
-	TRBV6-5	-	TRBJ1-2	TGTGCCAGCAGCCCCCCCCGGGGGGCGGAGAATGGCTACACCTTC	CASSPPRGAENGYTF
-	TRBV6-1	TRBD2	TRBJ2-1	TGTGCCAGCAGTGCCGCTAGCGGGGGGGGTAACCGCCAGTTCTTC	CASSAASGGGNRQFF
-	TRBV6-5	TRBD1	TRBJ1-1	TGTGCCAGCAGCCCGGGACAGGGATGGATCACTGAAGCTTTCTTT	CASSPGQGWITEAFF